Each of the 10 T cell receptor beta chains below was sequenced from the same sample in a study of early T cells in non-severe SARS-CoV-2 infection (dated by TCRdb to about 2021). Library preparation employed 5' RACE. The reads were generated on a NextSeq 500. TCRdb reran the public reads through fastp at Q25 and MiXCR, keeping productive beta chains. Rows are unified per CDR3 protein, each entry keeping the most common DNA and genes. The sample has roughly 120,000 distinct CDR3 sequences on record, around 14% of them singletons. The ten top clones hold just over 20% of the sample. Sequences were obtained from whole blood. The origin of the receptors is an adult who was a healthcare worker with PCR-confirmed SARS-CoV-2 infection or an uninfected control (not recorded which).

The chain has TRBV5-1 and TRBJ1-1; D is ambiguous. In germline, CDR1 is SGHRS, CDR2 YFSETQ. This CDR3 contains 14 residues. V was clipped by 4 bases and J by 3 bases, with 13 bases between them. CDR3 coding DNA: TGCGCCAGCAGCATTACGTGGGCGCACACTGAAGCTTTCTTT. Its translation: CASSITWAHTEAFF.

The rearrangement joins TRBV7-9 to TRBJ2-3, with 10 bases that match TRBD2. Germline CDR1 and CDR2: SEHNR and FQNEAQ (reference sequence). This CDR3 contains 16 residues. Trimming removed 2 bases from V and 2 bases from J; junction bases left unmatched: 4. CDR3 DNA sequence: TGTGCCAGCAGCTTAAGACTAGCGGGCCCCACAGATACGCAGTATTTT. It is translated as CASSLRLAGPTDTQYF.

V is TRBV11-2 and J is TRBJ2-3, with TRBD2 as a possible D gene (6 bases). Per germline, CDR1 SGHAT and CDR2 FQNNGV. This CDR3 has 16 residues. V shed 5 bases and J shed 5 bases, with 20 bases lying between them. CDR3 coding DNA: TGTGCCAGCAGCCCCCGGGACTCCTTAGCGAGAGATACGCAGTATTTT. Translated, it gives CASSPRDSLARDTQYF.

The chain combines TRBV6-5 with TRBJ2-4; D tentatively fits TRBD1 or TRBD2 (5 bases each). The length of the CDR3 is 12 residues. Germline values: CDR1 MNHEY, CDR2 SVGAGI. With 11 bases removed from V and 5 bases from J, the gap between germline ends came to 13 bases. CDR3 nucleotide sequence: TGTGCCGCCCGGGACGGACAAAACATTCAGTACTTC. It encodes CAARDGQNIQYF.

The chain joins TRBV29-1 to TRBJ1-1, with no clear D. CDR3 length: 11 amino acids. Trimming removed 3 bases from V and 6 bases from J, with 8 bases in between. CDR1 and CDR2 (germline): SQVTM, ANQGSEA. In DNA form, the CDR3 reads TGCAGCGTTGAGACACTAGCTGAAGCTTTCTTT. Translated: CSVETLAEAFF.

This chain joins TRBV12-5 and TRBJ1-5, with 9 bases that match TRBD1. This CDR3 contains 15 residues. The junction had 5 bases not matched to a gene; V was cut back by 2 bases and J by 6 bases. The germline CDR1 and CDR2 sequences are LGHNT and FRNRAP. CDR3 DNA sequence: TGTGCTAGTGGTTTGACCTACAGGGGGCTTCAGCCCCAGCATTTT. Its translation: CASGLTYRGLQPQHF. Variable domain in full (rest from reference TRBV12-5 and TRBJ1-5): DARVTQTPRHKVTEMGQEVTMRCQPILGHNTVFWYRQTMMQGLELLAYFRNRAPLDDSGMPKDRFSAEMPDATLATLKIQPSEPRDSAVYFCASGLTYRGLQPQHFGDGTRLSIL.

The rearrangement joins TRBV30 to TRBJ1-1, with 7 bases matching TRBD1. This CDR3 contains 13 residues. V trimming: 7 bases; J trimming: 6 bases; junction bases outside the gene matches: 11. CDR1 GTSNPN and CDR2 SVGIG come from the germline V gene (reference sequence). The CDR3: CASLTGLIPEAFF. The CDR3 DNA follows: TGTGCCTCTTTGACAGGGTTGATCCCTGAAGCTTTCTTT.

The table lists this clonotype with a few counts. The chain links TRBV30 to TRBJ2-5; D is unclear. This CDR3 is built from 13 residues. The germline CDR1 and CDR2 sequences are GTSNPN and SVGIG (reference sequence). With 2 bases removed from V and 5 bases from J, the gap between germline ends came to 12 bases. The CDR3 nucleotides read TGTGCCTGGAGTAGAGGCAGTCGTGAGACCCAGTACTTC. Translation: CAWSRGSRETQYF. The variable domain in full, with the rest retrieved from reference TRBV30 and TRBJ2-5, is SQTIHQWPATLVQPVGSPLSLECTVEGTSNPNLYWYRQAAGRGLQLLFYSVGIGQISSEVPQNLSASRPQDRQFILSSKKLLLSDSGFYLCAWSRGSRETQYFGPGTRLLVL.

The chain uses TRBV20-1 and TRBJ2-2, with 7 bases aligning to TRBD1. V lost 5 bases to trimming and J lost 6 bases; unmatched junction nucleotides: 0. The CDR3 is 11 residues long. CDR1 is DFQATT and CDR2 is SNEGSKA in the germline V gene (reference sequence). DNA for the CDR3: TGCAGTGCTGACAGGGCCGGGGAGCTGTTTTTT. Its protein product is CSADRAGELFF.

The chain is built from TRBV7-6 and TRBJ2-5, with D perhaps matching TRBD1 (5 bases). V dropped 1 base and J dropped 4 bases, with 10 bases sitting between them. CDR3 size: 14 residues. CDR1 is SGHVS, CDR2 FNYEAQ, per germline. CDR3 protein: CASSLEGRAETQYF. CDR3 nucleotides: TGTGCCAGCAGCTTAGAAGGCAGGGCAGAGACCCAGTACTTC.